The sequence of this T cell receptor beta chain was determined in a study of read filtering for tumor transcriptome and immune sequencing. The wider study: Among patients, roughly 17 were male and approximately 15 female, aged roughly 45 to 90 (mean approximately 62). Transcriptome libraries were built from DNase-treated RNA. RNA-seq yielded only about 85 to 1273 TCR reads, IR-seq about 4 to 11 million. General study findings and limits: Sorted CD138-negative bone marrow cells were not purified T cells.

The library was built from about 400 ng RNA with molecular barcoded adaptors for alpha/delta and beta/gamma chains. One entry per CDR3 protein results from TCRdb running MiXCR on the reads. The profile shows approximately 40,000 distinct CDR3 sequences, roughly an eighth of them singletons. On this clonotype: Its antigen is currently unknown. Being one base from a much bigger clone, this may be a read error.

This CDR3 comprises 15 residues. Germline loops: CDR1 MNHNY, CDR2 SVGAGI (reference sequence). Sequencing input: a population of CD138-negative cells sorted from bone marrow. The clonotype comes from a donor at least 40 years old with multiple myeloma. This chain links TRBV6-6 with TRBJ1-1; D is uncertain. The CDR3 region has the DNA TGTGCCAGCAGTTACCAGAGTGCAGCTAACACTGTAGCTTTCTTT. This encodes CASSYQSAANTVAFF.